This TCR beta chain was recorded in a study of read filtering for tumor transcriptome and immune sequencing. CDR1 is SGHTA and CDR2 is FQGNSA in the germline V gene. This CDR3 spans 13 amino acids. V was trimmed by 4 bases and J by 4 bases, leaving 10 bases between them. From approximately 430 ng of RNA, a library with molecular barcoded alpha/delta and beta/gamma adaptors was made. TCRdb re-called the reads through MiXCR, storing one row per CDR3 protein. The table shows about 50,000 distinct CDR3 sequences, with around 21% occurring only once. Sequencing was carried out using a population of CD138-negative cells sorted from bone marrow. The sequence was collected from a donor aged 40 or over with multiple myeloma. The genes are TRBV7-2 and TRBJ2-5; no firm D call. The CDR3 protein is CASSSYSLETQYF. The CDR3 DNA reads TGTGCCAGCAGCTCGTACTCTTTAGAGACCCAGTACTTC.